Sequencing of this TCR beta chain was carried out in a study of blood T cells in healthy people across ages. Drawing of peripheral blood yielded 8.5 to 10 milliliters from each donor. V dropped 1 base and J dropped 3 bases, with 13 bases sitting between them. Per germline, CDR1 DFQATT and CDR2 SNEGSKA (reference sequence). CDR3 length: 14 amino acids. A second PCR of 7 to 11 cycles used a sample-barcoded 5' primer and a J-beta primer mix. Via MiXCR, TCRdb re-called the 5' RACE reads, giving one row per CDR3 protein. The repertoire includes about 800,000 distinct CDR3 sequences, around a quarter of them detected once, and under 4% sits in the top ten. This sample also appeared in a second study, on T cells of mothers and their children.

Sample: blood. This receptor was obtained from a boy between 10 and 17 years old in good health. The chain has TRBV20-1 and TRBJ2-7, with no clear D. Here the CDR3 reads CSARGLSSDYEQYF. The CDR3, as DNA: TGCAGTGCTAGAGGTCTCAGCTCCGACTACGAGCAGTACTTC.